The sample holds a few counts of the clone carrying this T cell receptor (beta chain). J was trimmed by 3 bases and V by 2 bases; bases with no gene match: 0. Germline CDR1 and CDR2: MRHNA and SNTAGT. The length of the CDR3 is 14 residues. Sequenced by immunoSEQ multiplex PCR; TCRdb stores in-frame clones only, minus some. The table has 100,000 to 150,000 clones, around 81% seen once. This specimen belongs to a study of blood T cell repertoires in COVID-19. Study background: Specimens from acute and convalescent COVID-19 originated in the United States, Italy and Spain.

While infection was still active, Seattle patients were enrolled and then followed longitudinally. This receptor was taken from a young man with COVID-19, enrolled during active disease. The chain has TRBV6-4 and TRBJ2-2; the match to TRBD2 covers 7 bases. The material sequenced was peripheral blood. The CDR3 DNA is TGTGCCAGCAGTGACGGACTAGACACCGGGGAGCTGTTTTTT. It is translated as CASSDGLDTGELFF.